Sequencing of this T cell receptor (beta chain) was carried out in a study of neurological immune-mediated disorders. Unsorted libraries were prepared from 2 million PBMCs that had been stored at -80 C. Details on this clonotype: Its specificity is unknown.

TCRdb analysed the 5' RACE reads with MiXCR anew, one entry per CDR3 protein. The profile covers over 45,000 distinct CDR3 sequences, with about 23% appearing a single time and roughly 25% taken by the ten largest. Findings of the study overall: Among expanded clones, no CDR3 amino acid sequences were shared across subjects, a pattern suggesting private repertoires in all groups. Multiple sclerosis patients had less TCR clonal expansion than even healthy controls, unlike HTLV-1-associated myelopathy.

V dropped 3 bases and J dropped 3 bases, with 9 bases sitting between them. Germline-derived CDR1 and CDR2 are KGHSH and LQKENI. This CDR3 is 13 amino acids long. This TCR was sampled from an older woman in good health. Sequenced sample: PBMCs. The V call is TRBV18, the J call TRBJ2-7, with D tentatively TRBD1 (6 bases). The CDR3 reads CASSPGQLYEQYF. The CDR3 bases are TGTGCCAGCTCACCGGGACAACTCTACGAGCAGTACTTC.